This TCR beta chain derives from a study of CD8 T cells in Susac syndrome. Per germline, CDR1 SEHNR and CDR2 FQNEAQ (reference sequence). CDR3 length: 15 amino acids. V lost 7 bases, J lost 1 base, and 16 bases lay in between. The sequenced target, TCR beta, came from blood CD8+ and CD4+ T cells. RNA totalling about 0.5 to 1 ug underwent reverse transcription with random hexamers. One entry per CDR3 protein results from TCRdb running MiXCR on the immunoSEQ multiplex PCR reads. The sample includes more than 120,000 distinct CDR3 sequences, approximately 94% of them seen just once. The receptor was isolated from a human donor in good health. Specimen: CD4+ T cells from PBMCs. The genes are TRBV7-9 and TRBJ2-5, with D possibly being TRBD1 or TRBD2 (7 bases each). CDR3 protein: CASNLGGTAQETQYF. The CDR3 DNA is TGTGCCAGCAACCTGGGGGGGACAGCCCAAGAGACCCAGTACTTC.